A single T cell receptor beta chain is shown here with its context. Its antigen remains unidentified. With 3 bases removed from V and 3 bases from J, the gap between germline ends came to 14 bases. Germline V gives CDR1 LNHDA, CDR2 SQIVND (reference sequence). The CDR3 covers 15 residues. Clones were sequenced by immunoSEQ multiplex PCR, and TCRdb holds only the in-frame ones, with some missing. The repertoire holds about 91,000 clones, with more than 95% as singletons. The sample belongs to a study of siplizumab effects on memory and regulatory T cells. Overall study results and limits: Greater diversity than memory cells seemed evident in naive T cells, which also appeared to be major alloresponse contributors. On average, about 70% of mappable alloreactive CD4+ clones were Treg-derived under siplizumab, against about 25% in controls.

The sequence derives from a human donor in good health. Sequenced: naive CD4+ T cells sorted from blood. The genes are TRBV19 and TRBJ1-2; D remains ambiguous. CDR3 sequence: CASSIPPSGDYGYTF. In DNA, the CDR3 is TGTGCCAGTAGTATCCCCCCCAGCGGCGACTATGGCTACACCTTC.